This entry concerns a single TCR beta chain. Per the study methods: Reference gene primer amplification gave nucleated cell count estimates. TCRdb's copy holds only in-frame clones and misses some; the assay was immunoSEQ multiplex PCR. The V and J calls and clone size were taken over from that table, and D and trimming were inferred from the DNA. The data contain 300,000 to 350,000 clones, roughly 89% of them seen just once; the ten biggest clones take up roughly a tenth. This entry is derived from a study of blood T cell repertoires in COVID-19. Study details: The United States, Italy and Spain provided the acute and convalescent COVID-19 samples. T cells, B-cell-depleted T cells, or PBMCs supplied cDNA or gDNA.

Seattle patient enrollment occurred during active infection, with longitudinal follow-up thereafter. V was clipped by 10 bases and J by 1 base, with 15 bases between them. Looked up from germline, CDR1 is KGHSH and CDR2 is LQKENI. CDR3 length: 14 residues. Sequences were obtained from peripheral blood. The sequence came from a man aged 25 to 45 with COVID-19, enrolled during active disease. The chain links TRBV18 to TRBJ2-3; possibly TRBD2 for D (7 bases). CDR3 sequence: CATKGGGRTDTQYF. CDR3 coding DNA: TGTGCCACCAAAGGGGGGGGCCGCACAGATACGCAGTATTTT.